Described below is a single T cell receptor (beta chain) sequence and its context. The antigen is undetermined. The healthy adult donors were HIV-negative and reported no recent acute infections or vaccinations. A CD45RA+ naive subset and a CD45RA-negative memory subset were split from CD4+ cells. Deletions cut 6 bases from V and 0 bases from J, with 12 bases between. The CDR3 runs 15 residues. Germline V gene sequence: CDR1 MNHNS, CDR2 SASEGT. Only in-frame clones appear in the TCRdb table, and some are missing; sequencing was by immunoSEQ multiplex PCR. The sample yields about 2.3 million clones, over 90% seen once. This record belongs to a study of shared clonotypes between healthy human individuals. Findings and limits, study-wide: Relative to their counterparts shared across all four donors, non-shared clonotypes exhibited diminished generation probabilities.

This clonotype originated in a young man in good health. Some clones in this sample may be carry-over from other donors' samples. Sequencing used naive CD4+ T cells from PBMCs. Subset of the sample: CD45RA+ positively selected. The J gene is TRBJ1-5, the V gene TRBV6-1; D is unclear. The chain's CDR3 is CASSISYYSNQPQHF. CDR3 DNA: TGTGCCAGCAGCATCTCCTATTATAGCAATCAGCCCCAGCATTTT.